This T cell receptor beta chain appears in the sequencing data of a study of T cell changes during pregnancy in multiple sclerosis. Germline V CDR1 and CDR2: MDHEN, SYDVKM. This CDR3 is built from 14 residues. Trimming cost V 5 bases and J 8 bases; bases outside gene matches: 8. Assay used: immunoSEQ multiplex PCR; TCRdb lists only in-frame clones, some missing. The repertoire holds 79,000 or so clones, with around 93% as singletons. This TCR was recovered from a female donor in good health, enrolled as a control in a pregnancy study. This chain joins TRBV28 and TRBJ2-2, with 7 bases aligning to TRBD2. The sample in question was peripheral blood, obtained in the first trimester of pregnancy. The CDR3 spells CASSLVRGIGELFF. CDR3 DNA: TGTGCCAGCAGTCTCGTGCGGGGGATAGGGGAGCTGTTTTTT. Using reference TRBV28 and TRBJ2-2 for the parts outside the CDR3, the full variable domain is DVKVTQSSRYLVKRTGEKVFLECVQDMDHENMFWYRQDPGLGLRLIYFSYDVKMKEKGDIPEGYSVSREKKERFSLILESASTNQTSMYLCASSLVRGIGELFFGEGSRLTVL.